The T cell receptor beta chain described here comes from a study of blood T cell repertoires in COVID-19 (dated by TCRdb to the early 2020s). About the study as a whole: Samples from collaborators originated in the United States, Italy and Spain and spanned both the acute and convalescent phases of COVID-19. The prospective study material was composed of cDNA or gDNA derived from T cells, B-cell-depleted T cells, or PBMCs. The dataset comprised deeply sampled blood TCRbeta repertoires from subjects exposed to, actively infected with, or recovered from COVID-19. A freely available public database, intended as a resource for researchers studying the immune response to SARS-CoV-2, is where the repertoires were released. Samples were obtained from the ongoing ImmuneRACE study (first 160 participants) and from approximately 1,200 subjects provided by 6 global collaborators. A de-identified subject ID, COVID-19 status, age in years and sex were almost always included in the sample metadata. HLA class I and class II types, where available, came from metadata supplied by the sample provider rather than from assay-based typing. Findings and caveats that apply to the study as a whole: Clinical and demographic metadata were provided uncurated, with the amount varying by source and participant.

At one collaborating source in Seattle, patients were enrolled during active infection and were followed longitudinally through the course of disease. Whole blood was collected in K2EDTA tubes by collaborating institutions according to the institutions' own protocols. For TCRbeta analysis, collaborators shipped samples in one of three forms: frozen whole blood, isolated PBMCs, or DNA extracted from either of those sample types. Concerning this clone: Its cognate antigen has yet to be identified. It has no much larger one-base neighbor in the sample; base qualities were not kept.

The immunoSEQ Assay, a bias-controlled multiplex PCR, was used to amplify TCRbeta CDR3 regions from genomic DNA. The original methods were these. The number of nucleated cells in each sample was estimated from the amplification of reference gene primers within the assay. To quantify the absolute abundance of each unique TCRbeta CDR3 rearrangement, sequence reads were collapsed and filtered. Productive Simpson clonality was computed per sample as the square root of Simpson's diversity index over productive rearrangements. Here the immuneACCESS table is served through TCRdb, limited to in-frame sequences with V and J called. Missing clones are a known gap in these copies; in checked studies unresolved V genes cover under half, and the rest lacks a known reason. V and J calls and clone size are those listed in that table; D and trimming were worked out from the DNA. The sample yields hundreds of thousands of clones; over 85% were counted once. The top ten clonotypes cover approximately 12% of the sample.

The receptor was isolated from a woman under 40 with COVID-19, enrolled during active disease. Sequencing used peripheral blood.

The DNA sequence is as follows: TGTGCCAGCAGCTTGGTAGGAGAGCCGACCCAGTACTTC. This encodes CASSLVGEPTQYF. The rearrangement combines TRBV5-6 with TRBJ2-5, with the D gene too uncertain to name. The germline V gene specifies SGHDT as CDR1 and YYEEEE as CDR2. Relative to germline, V is 0 bases shorter and J is 7 bases shorter, with 10 bases between their ends. The CDR3 measures 13 amino acids from cysteine to phenylalanine. Only the CDR3 DNA stays, 39 bases, in frame from base 1. Joined to the reference TRBV5-6 and TRBJ2-5 proteins, this CDR3 gives the full variable domain: DAGVTQSPTHLIKTRGQQVTLRCSPKSGHDTVSWYQQALGQGPQFIFQYYEEEERQRGNFPDRFSGHQFPNYSSELNVNALLLGDSALYLCASSLVGEPTQYFGPGTRLLVL.